A single sample is the source of the 2 T cell receptor beta chains below, sequenced in a study of blood T cell repertoires in COVID-19. TCRdb's table, derived via immunoSEQ multiplex PCR, lists solely in-frame clones and lacks some. Found here are 150,000 to 190,000 clones, approximately 80% of them singletons; the top ten hold roughly 3.6%. Sequenced sample: peripheral blood. The receptors were gathered from a woman aged 80 or over with acute or convalescent COVID-19.

This clone has more than one count but fewer than ten. J is TRBJ1-2 and V is TRBV3-1 (or the pseudogene TRBV3-2); TRBD1 matches 11 bases. The germline gives CDR1 LGHDT, CDR2 YNNKEL (reference sequence). V shed 4 bases and J 7 bases; nucleotides not matched to a gene: 5. The CDR3 totals 14 residues. The CDR3 DNA sequence: TGTGCCAGCAGCCGGACAGGGGGCACGTCTGGCTACACCTTC. Protein product: CASSRTGGTSGYTF.

This clone was seen a handful of times. V is TRBV27 and J is TRBJ2-7; a possible D gene is TRBD1 (6 bases). Germline values: CDR1 MNHEY, CDR2 SMNVEV (reference sequence). V lost 4 bases, J lost 3 bases, and 10 bases lay in between. This CDR3 comprises 13 residues. The CDR3 region is CASSSDRSYEQYF. The CDR3 DNA reads TGTGCCAGCAGTTCCGACAGGAGCTACGAGCAGTACTTC.